This T cell receptor (beta chain) was sequenced for a study of untreated major depressive disorder. Method: immunoSEQ multiplex PCR; TCRdb's copy keeps in-frame clones and lacks some. The sample records tens of thousands of clones, around 93% being singletons. This clonotype was obtained from a man aged 25 to 40 in good health. Sequenced material: CD4+ T cells from PBMCs.

CDR3 DNA sequence: TGTGCCAGCAGCTTAGGGGGGGGGACCGTTCCCTACGAGCAGTACTTC. This sequence encodes CASSLGGGTVPYEQYF. The chain uses TRBV7-2 and TRBJ2-7, with 7 bases lining up with TRBD2. Germline V gene sequence: CDR1 SGHTA, CDR2 FQGNSA. The CDR3 is 16 amino acids. The V and J ends lost 1 base and 2 bases, in that order; junction bases with no gene match: 8.